These 5 T cell receptor beta chains were all obtained from the same sample, sequenced in a study of PD-1 blockade in classical Hodgkin lymphoma. There was relapse after autologous stem cell transplantation in every patient, and there was variation in brentuximab vedotin exposure. The authors enriched CD8+ T cells from thawed PBMCs via magnetic negative selection. The data were produced by immunoSEQ multiplex PCR, yet TCRdb's version contains in-frame clones alone and is incomplete. The table lists 5,500 to 7,000 clones, approximately 80% of them singletons. Sequenced here: CD8+ T cells from blood, sampled at baseline. These TCRs come from a human donor with classical Hodgkin lymphoma.

The chain recombines TRBV11-1 with TRBJ2-2, with 11 bases identical to TRBD2. In germline, CDR1 is SGHAT, CDR2 FQDESV (reference sequence). This CDR3 has 17 amino acids. J gave up 4 bases and V 5 bases, and 9 bases lay outside the gene matches. CDR3 protein: CASSPLPSGGFTGELFF. The CDR3, as DNA: TGTGCCAGCAGCCCCCTACCTAGCGGGGGGTTCACCGGGGAGCTGTTTTTT.

This sequence joins TRBV19 and TRBJ2-3; D unresolved. Germline V gene data show CDR1 as LNHDA and CDR2 as SQIVND (reference sequence). This CDR3 is 13 amino acids long. Trimming cost V 3 bases and J 3 bases, with 7 bases left between them. CDR3 coding DNA: TGTGCCAGTAGTATTATCCTGACAGATACGCAGTATTTT. As protein: CASSIILTDTQYF. The whole variable domain, filled in from reference TRBV19 and TRBJ2-3, reads DGGITQSPKYLFRKEGQNVTLSCEQNLNHDAMYWYRQDPGQGLRLIYYSQIVNDFQKGDIAEGYSVSREKKESFPLTVTSAQKNPTAFYLCASSIILTDTQYFGPGTRLTVL.

This clone was seen just once. V is TRBV19 and J is TRBJ1-3; no clear D gene. CDR3 length equals 15 residues. Germline-derived CDR1 and CDR2 are LNHDA and SQIVND (reference sequence). Trimming stripped 4 bases from V and 0 bases from J, with 10 bases between. The CDR3 nucleotides read TGTGCCAGTAGTACCCGGCGTTACTCTGGAAACACCATATATTTT. Translation gives CASSTRRYSGNTIYF.

Only a few counts were recorded for this clone. This sequence joins TRBV6-5 and TRBJ1-5; maybe TRBD1 (5 bases). The CDR3 is 13 amino acids. Per germline, CDR1 MNHEY and CDR2 SVGAGI. V was shortened by 2 bases and J by 4 bases, with 6 bases between the two germline ends. CDR3 loop: CASSYGGNQPQHF. For the CDR3, the DNA is TGTGCCAGCAGTTACGGGGGGAATCAGCCCCAGCATTTT.

The chain employs TRBV7-9 and TRBJ1-5; no firm D call. V lost 1 base to trimming and J lost 5 bases, with 3 bases between them. Germline V CDR1 and CDR2: SEHNR, FQNEAQ (reference sequence). This CDR3 contains 12 residues. CDR3 region: CASSLGYQPQHF. Written as DNA, the CDR3 is TGTGCCAGCAGCTTAGGGTATCAGCCCCAGCATTTT.